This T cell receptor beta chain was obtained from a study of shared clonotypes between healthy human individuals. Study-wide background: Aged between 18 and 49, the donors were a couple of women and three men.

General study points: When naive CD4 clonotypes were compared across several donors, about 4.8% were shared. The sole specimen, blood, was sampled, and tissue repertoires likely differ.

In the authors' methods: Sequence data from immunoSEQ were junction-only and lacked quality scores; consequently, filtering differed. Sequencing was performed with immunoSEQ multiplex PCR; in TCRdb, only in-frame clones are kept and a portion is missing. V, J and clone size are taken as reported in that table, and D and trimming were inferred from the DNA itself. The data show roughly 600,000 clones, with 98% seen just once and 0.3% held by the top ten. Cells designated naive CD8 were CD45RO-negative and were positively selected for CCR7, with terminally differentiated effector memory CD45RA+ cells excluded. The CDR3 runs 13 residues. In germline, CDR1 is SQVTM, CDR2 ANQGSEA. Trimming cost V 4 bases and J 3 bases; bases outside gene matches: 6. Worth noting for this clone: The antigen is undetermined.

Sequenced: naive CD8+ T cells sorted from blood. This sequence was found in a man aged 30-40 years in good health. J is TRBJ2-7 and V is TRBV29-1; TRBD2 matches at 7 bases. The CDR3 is CSVAVTSFYEQYF. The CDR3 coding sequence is TGCAGCGTTGCGGTGACTAGCTTCTACGAGCAGTACTTC.